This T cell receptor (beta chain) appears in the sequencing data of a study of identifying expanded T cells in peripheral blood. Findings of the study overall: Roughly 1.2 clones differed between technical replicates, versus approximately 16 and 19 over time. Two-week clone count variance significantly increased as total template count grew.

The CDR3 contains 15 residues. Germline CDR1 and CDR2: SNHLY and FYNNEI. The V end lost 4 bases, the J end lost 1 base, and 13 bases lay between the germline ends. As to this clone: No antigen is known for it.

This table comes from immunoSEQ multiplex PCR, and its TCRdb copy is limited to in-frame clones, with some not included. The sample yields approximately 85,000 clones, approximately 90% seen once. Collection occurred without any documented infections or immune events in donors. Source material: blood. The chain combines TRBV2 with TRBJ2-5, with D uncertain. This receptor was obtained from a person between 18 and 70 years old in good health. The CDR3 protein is CASSAIRGFQETQYF. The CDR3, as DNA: TGTGCCAGCAGTGCGATTCGTGGGTTCCAAGAGACCCAGTACTTC.